This TCR beta chain was sequenced during a study of OX40 agonist ivuxolimab in advanced cancers. The study, taken as a whole, reports: Near-lowest levels of clonal expansion characterized partial responders at 0.1-3.0 mg/kg. Still undetermined is the antigen specificity of the expanded peripheral T cells. At doses 0.1 to 3.0 mg/kg, CD4+ and CD8+ clones expanded.

CDR1 KGHSH and CDR2 LQKENI come from the germline V gene. The V segment lost 2 bases and the J segment 7 bases; nucleotides outside the gene matches: 12. The CDR3 is 19 amino acids. Concerning this clone itself: Its specificity is unknown.

Generated by immunoSEQ multiplex PCR, the TCRdb table keeps only in-frame clones and is missing some. The sample lists some 50,000 clones; roughly 94% were seen once. The sequence came from an adult with an advanced solid tumor such as melanoma, head and neck, liver or kidney cancer. This rearrangement joins TRBV18 to TRBJ2-1; 15 bases align to TRBD2. Sequenced here: CD4+ or CD8+ T cells sorted from blood, sampled in a trial of the OX40 agonist ivuxolimab. The CDR3 loop is CASSPVGTSGRQGGNEQFF. DNA of the CDR3: TGTGCCAGCTCACCAGTTGGGACTAGCGGGAGGCAAGGAGGGAATGAGCAGTTCTTC.